Below are 19 T cell receptor beta chains sequenced from a single sample in a study of identical twins. TCRdb passed the 5' RACE reads through MiXCR, listing each CDR3 protein once. This table has around 1.7 million distinct CDR3 sequences, about 30% appearing once. Sequences were obtained from cord blood. The receptors were gathered from a newborn girl in good health.

The chain combines TRBV20-1 with TRBJ2-1; 7 nucleotides match TRBD2. Germline assignment: CDR1 DFQATT and CDR2 SNEGSKA (reference sequence). The CDR3 runs to 15 residues. V lost 3 bases and J lost 10; bases outside the gene matches: 15. This chain's CDR3 is CSASLTTRGSYEQFF. Written as DNA, the CDR3 is TGCAGTGCTAGCCTTACAACGCGGGGGAGCTACGAGCAGTTCTTC.

As concerns this clonotype: Just one base apart from a much larger clone, this may be a read error. The V and J genes are TRBV29-1 and TRBJ1-2; D may be TRBD1 (6 bases). Germline values: CDR1 SQVTM, CDR2 ANQGSEA. The length of the CDR3 is 16 residues. Between the trimmed V and J ends, which lost 4 bases and 0 bases, there was a span of 18 bases. In DNA form, the CDR3 reads TGCAGCGTTGTCCAACCAAGCAGGGGCTCTAACTATGGCTACACCTTC. Its protein product is CSVVQPSRGSNYGYTF.

The rearrangement links TRBV28 to TRBJ2-5, with TRBD2 matching over 14 bases. Near its end, the DNA agrees better with TRBJ2-1, so the J call may be wrong. Germline assignment: CDR1 MDHEN and CDR2 SYDVKM. The CDR3 contains 19 residues. Here the CDR3 reads CASNRPGTSGRRREETQFF. For the CDR3, the DNA is TGTGCCAGCAATAGACCGGGGACTAGCGGGAGAAGAAGGGAAGAGACCCAGTTCTTC.

Concerning this clonotype: One junction end does not reproduce the germline sequence, and a read error may be involved. This chain links TRBV30 with TRBJ2-6, with D perhaps TRBD1 or TRBD2 (5 bases each). Germline-derived CDR1 and CDR2 are GTSNPN and SVGIG (reference sequence). The CDR3 runs 14 residues. In nucleotides, the CDR3 is TGTGCCTGGGACTACGGTTCTGGGGCCAACGTCCCGACTTTC. Its translation: CAWDYGSGANVPTF.

This clonotype has only a few counts. The CDR3 nucleotides are TGTGCCAGCAGAGGAGGGACAGGGAAAGATACGCAGTATTTT. Translating gives CASRGGTGKDTQYF. This sequence joins TRBV25-1 and TRBJ2-3; 9 nucleotides agree with TRBD1. Trimming cost V 6 bases and J 5 bases; bases outside gene matches: 6. The length of the CDR3 is 14 residues. Germline V gene lookup returns CDR1 MGHDK and CDR2 SYGVNS. The full variable domain, with the rest looked up from reference TRBV25-1 and TRBJ2-3, is EADIYQTPRYLVIGTGKKITLECSQTMGHDKMYWYQQDPGMELHLIHYSYGVNSTEKGDLSSESTVSRIRTEHFPLTLESARPSHTSQYLCASRGGTGKDTQYFGPGTRLTVL.

In this sample, this clonotype turned up once. V is TRBV5-1 and J is TRBJ2-3; the D gene could be TRBD1 or TRBD2 (6 bases each). The CDR3 is 15 amino acids. The V and J ends lost 3 bases and 2 bases respectively, with 13 bases between them. CDR1 SGHRS and CDR2 YFSETQ come from the germline V gene. Here the CDR3 reads CASSYDWGATDTQYF. CDR3 nucleotide sequence: TGCGCCAGCAGCTATGACTGGGGGGCCACAGATACGCAGTATTTT. Full variable domain (outside the CDR3, taken from reference TRBV5-1 and TRBJ2-3): KAGVTQTPRYLIKTRGQQVTLSCSPISGHRSVSWYQQTPGQGLQFLFEYFSETQRNKGNFPGRFSGRQFSNSRSEMNVSTLELGDSALYLCASSYDWGATDTQYFGPGTRLTVL.

This clonotype showed up just once. A read error may produce the germline difference seen at one junction end. The gene calls are TRBV10-2 and TRBJ2-2; 14 nucleotides line up with TRBD2. Looked up from germline, CDR1 is WSHSY and CDR2 is SAAADI. This CDR3 comprises 17 residues. The CDR3 is CASTGLAGGLRTWELFF. The CDR3 coding sequence is TGCGCCAGCACCGGACTAGCGGGAGGCCTCCGCACCTGGGAGCTGTTTTTT.

This clonotype was seen a handful of times. J is TRBJ2-3 and V is TRBV19; no reliable D call. The CDR3 loop spans 14 amino acids. Germline lookup yields CDR1 LNHDA and CDR2 SQIVND (reference sequence). V was trimmed by 5 bases and J by 0 bases, leaving 9 bases between them. The CDR3 sequence is CASSDGPSTDTQYF. The CDR3 DNA reads TGTGCCAGTAGTGACGGACCTAGCACAGATACGCAGTATTTT.

The chain employs TRBV7-8 and TRBJ2-5; TRBD1 or TRBD2 may be the D gene (5 bases each). The CDR3 extends over 15 amino acids. Germline-derived CDR1 and CDR2 are SGHVS and FQNEAQ. Trimming removed 5 bases from V and 5 bases from J, with 18 bases in between. DNA for the CDR3: TGTGCCAGCAGCCGGGGCCCGCTAGTAATTGAGACCCAGTACTTC. Its translation: CASSRGPLVIETQYF. Looking up the rest from reference TRBV7-8 and TRBJ2-5 gives the full variable domain: GAGVSQSPRYKVAKRGQDVALRCDPISGHVSLFWYQQALGQGPEFLTYFQNEAQLDKSGLPSDRFFAERPEGSVSTLKIQRTQQEDSAVYLCASSRGPLVIETQYFGPGTRLLVL.

The CDR3 sequence is CASSPLMGVSGANVLTF. For the CDR3, the DNA is TGTGCCAGCAGCCCCCTTATGGGGGTCTCTGGGGCCAACGTCCTGACTTTC. V is TRBV12-3 or TRBV12-4 and J is TRBJ2-6; D assignment may be TRBD1 or TRBD2 (5 bases each). Trimming shortened V by 6 bases and J by 0 bases, and 15 bases separated the two germline ends. The CDR3 covers 17 residues.

This CDR3 is CASTFGSLYGYTF. The CDR3 DNA reads as TGTGCCAGCACCTTCGGGTCCCTCTATGGCTACACCTTC. The chain joins TRBV12-3 or TRBV12-4 to TRBJ1-2, with D uncertain. CDR3 length: 13 residues. V lost 7 bases and J 4 bases, leaving 13 bases between the germline ends.

The V call is TRBV20-1, the J call TRBJ2-5, with 8 bases lining up with TRBD1. The CDR3 spans 14 residues. Germline values: CDR1 DFQATT, CDR2 SNEGSKA (reference sequence). The ends lost 5 bases at V and 5 bases at J; junction bases unmatched: 10. The CDR3 nucleotides are TGCAGTGCTTTACAGGGGGTGGCGGGGGAGACCCAGTACTTC. This gives the protein CSALQGVAGETQYF.

The chain carries TRBV5-1 and TRBJ2-3; no clear D gene. Trimming took off 0 bases at V and 4 bases at J, with 12 bases between the two ends. The CDR3 spans 15 residues. Per the germline V gene, CDR1 is SGHRS and CDR2 is YFSETQ. CDR3 DNA sequence: TGCGCCAGCAGCTTGGCCGAAAGGGTGGCAGATACGCAGTATTTT. Translated, it gives CASSLAERVADTQYF.

The V gene is TRBV24-1, the J gene TRBJ2-1; D is possibly TRBD1 or TRBD2 (5 bases each). This CDR3 comprises 13 residues. V gave up 7 bases and J gave up 7 bases, with 13 bases separating them. Per the germline V gene, CDR1 is KGHDR and CDR2 is SFDVKD. The CDR3 nucleotides read TGTGCCACCAGGCGAGGGGCGCAGAATGAGCAGTTCTTC. It yields the protein CATRRGAQNEQFF.

The chain links TRBV20-1 to TRBJ1-1, with D possibly TRBD1 on 5 matching bases. The CDR3 consists of 12 residues. CDR1 and CDR2 from the germline V gene are DFQATT and SNEGSKA (reference sequence). The V gene lost 6 bases and the J gene lost 7 bases, with 15 bases spanning the gap. CDR3 sequence (DNA): TGCAGTGCCCGCTATGGGGGTGTTGAAGCTTTCTTT. Its translation is CSARYGGVEAFF.

This clonotype was seen more than once but under ten times. The rearrangement uses TRBV12-3 or TRBV12-4 and TRBJ2-7; D gene ambiguous. V was trimmed by 2 bases and J by 4 bases, leaving 18 bases between them. The CDR3 is made up of 16 amino acids. The CDR3 reads CASSLPRTAEKYEQYF. The CDR3 DNA follows: TGTGCCAGCAGTTTACCTCGGACCGCGGAGAAGTACGAGCAGTACTTC.

The CDR3 reads CSGYDRGYTF. The CDR3 nucleotides read TGCAGTGGATATGACAGGGGCTACACCTTC. The chain couples TRBV20-1 to TRBJ1-2, with a possible D match to TRBD1 (6 bases). The germline CDR1 and CDR2 sequences are DFQATT and SNEGSKA (reference sequence). V lost 7 bases and J lost 8, with 11 bases in between. There are 10 residues in the CDR3.

Here the CDR3 reads CAWSEGVGTDTQYF. The CDR3 DNA follows: TGTGCCTGGAGTGAGGGGGTTGGAACAGATACGCAGTATTTT. The J gene is TRBJ2-3, the V gene TRBV30; possibly TRBD1 for D (6 bases). The ends were cut back, 1 base at V and 3 bases at J, with 11 bases in the middle. Germline CDR1 reads GTSNPN; CDR2 reads SVGIG (reference sequence). The CDR3 totals 14 residues.

This clonotype was observed a few times. The chain has TRBV20-1 and TRBJ1-2, with D uncertain. Germline V lookup: CDR1 DFQATT, CDR2 SNEGSKA (reference sequence). V shed 5 bases and J shed 5 bases, with 12 bases lying between them. The CDR3 covers 12 residues. In nucleotides, the CDR3 is TGCAGTGCTCCTTACAGCGGGTATGGCTACACCTTC. It translates to CSAPYSGYGYTF.